Listed below are T cell receptor beta chains from one sample, sequenced in a study of OX40 agonist ivuxolimab in advanced cancers. Generated by immunoSEQ multiplex PCR, the TCRdb table keeps only in-frame clones and is missing some. Of more than 50,000 clones in the sample, roughly nine tenths are singletons; the top ten hold approximately 12%. Sequencing was performed on CD4+ or CD8+ T cells sorted from blood, taken in a trial of the OX40 agonist ivuxolimab. The receptors were gathered from an adult with an advanced solid tumor such as melanoma, head and neck, liver or kidney cancer. CDR3s include the opening cysteine and the closing phenylalanine or tryptophan. Fields, in order: clone size, D gene, V gene, J gene, CDR3 length, CDR3 protein, CDR3 DNA. D genes are given only for firm matches. Clone size is stated in some rows and not others, as once, few, many or a class when expanded.

>-|TRBD1|TRBV13|TRBJ1-1|16
CASNPTGIRGDTEAFF
TGTGCCAGCAATCCGACAGGGATAAGAGGGGACACTGAAGCTTTCTTT
>-|-|TRBV7-9|TRBJ2-7|13
CAGAAAPRNEQYF
TGTGCCGGAGCAGCGGCCCCGCGTAACGAGCAGTACTTC
>-|-|TRBV15|TRBJ1-4|15
CATSKNLATNEKLFF
TGTGCCACCAGCAAGAACCTAGCCACAAATGAAAAACTGTTTTTT
>few|TRBD2|TRBV27|TRBJ2-1|13
CASSFGGGAKQFF
TGTGCCAGCAGTTTTGGCGGGGGGGCCAAGCAGTTCTTC
>-|-|TRBV9|TRBJ2-7|13
CASSAGTAYEQYF
TGTGCCAGCAGCGCAGGGACTGCCTACGAGCAGTACTTC
>once|TRBD2|TRBV9|TRBJ2-5|16
CASSVAGAGGVETQYF
TGTGCCAGCAGCGTAGCCGGCGCGGGGGGGGTGGAGACCCAGTACTTC
>-|-|TRBV18|TRBJ2-1|14
CASSPGPGVHEQFF
TGTGCCAGCTCACCAGGCCCCGGGGTCCATGAGCAGTTCTTC
>-|TRBD2|TRBV27|TRBJ2-1|17
CASSSRTSGYSYNEQFF
TGTGCCAGCAGTTCCCGGACTAGCGGCTACTCCTACAATGAGCAGTTCTTC
>-|-|TRBV5-1|TRBJ2-3|13
CASSLAATDTQYF
TGCGCCAGCAGCTTGGCCGCAACAGATACGCAGTATTTT
>-|-|TRBV27|TRBJ1-5|15
CASSFSGRGNQPQHF
TGTGCCAGCAGTTTTTCAGGGAGAGGCAATCAGCCCCAGCATTTT
>-|TRBD2|TRBV9|TRBJ2-6|19
CASSVGRGLAGVGANVLTF
TGTGCCAGCAGCGTAGGGCGGGGACTAGCGGGAGTAGGGGCCAACGTCCTGACTTTC
>-|-|TRBV27|TRBJ1-1|13
CASSSSLNTEAFF
TGTGCCAGCAGTTCGTCCTTGAACACTGAAGCTTTCTTT
>once|TRBD1|TRBV6-1|TRBJ1-2|15
CAILGTDGINYGYTF
TGTGCCATCCTCGGGACAGACGGAATTAACTATGGCTACACCTTC
>-|TRBD1|TRBV7-7|TRBJ2-7|15
CASSYRQGATYEQYF
TGTGCCAGCAGCTACCGACAGGGGGCTACCTACGAGCAGTACTTC
>-|-|TRBV27|TRBJ1-2|14
CASSLVRGLGGYTF
TGTGCCAGCAGTTTAGTCCGGGGACTTGGTGGCTACACCTTC
>medium-sized|-|TRBV10-3|TRBJ1-2|15
CAISESVEANYGYTF
TGTGCCATCAGTGAGTCAGTGGAAGCTAACTATGGCTACACCTTC
>-|TRBD1|TRBV9|TRBJ2-2|17
CASSFSNRGPNTGELFF
TGTGCCAGCAGCTTCTCGAACAGGGGTCCAAACACCGGGGAGCTGTTTTTT
>-|-|TRBV28|TRBJ2-7|14
CASSLRDNTYEQYF
TGTGCCAGCAGTCTGCGGGACAACACCTACGAGCAGTACTTC
>-|-|TRBV28|TRBJ2-1|15
CASSLFGDAYNEQFF
TGTGCCAGCAGTTTATTCGGTGATGCCTACAATGAGCAGTTCTTC
>once|-|TRBV7-9|TRBJ2-5|12
CASSYIQETQYF
TGTGCCAGCAGCTACATACAAGAGACCCAGTACTTC
>-|-|TRBV12-2|TRBJ2-1|19
CASRLGSYGGSGISNEQFF
TGTGCAAGTCGCTTAGGGTCTTACGGCGGTAGCGGGATCAGTAATGAGCAGTTCTTC
>-|TRBD1|TRBV6-6|TRBJ2-1|15
CASSSTGGSYNEQFF
TGTGCCAGCAGCTCCACAGGGGGCAGCTACAATGAGCAGTTCTTC
>-|-|TRBV27|TRBJ1-2|13
CASSFSQGRGYTF
TGTGCCAGCAGTTTCTCCCAGGGCCGTGGCTACACCTTC
>-|-|TRBV29-1|TRBJ2-1|12
CSVSGIYNEQFF
TGCAGCGTATCGGGGATCTACAATGAGCAGTTCTTC
>-|-|TRBV10-3|TRBJ1-2|15
CAISESEVLLRGYTF
TGTGCCATCAGTGAGTCTGAGGTGCTGCTTCGGGGCTACACCTTC
>-|TRBD2|TRBV15|TRBJ2-1|16
CATSRDLGGTYNEQFF
TGTGCCACCAGCAGAGATTTGGGGGGGACCTACAATGAGCAGTTCTTC
>-|-|TRBV29-1|TRBJ2-1|18
CSVDPFHGTGEAYNEQFF
TGCAGCGTTGACCCCTTCCACGGGACGGGAGAGGCGTACAATGAGCAGTTCTTC
>-|-|TRBV19|TRBJ2-7|12
CASSIWGDEQYF
TGTGCCAGTAGTATATGGGGCGACGAGCAGTACTTC
>-|-|TRBV27|TRBJ1-1|14
CASSPHWGDTEAFF
TGTGCCAGCAGTCCGCACTGGGGGGACACTGAAGCTTTCTTT
>-|TRBD1|TRBV29-1|TRBJ2-2|13
CSVATGYTGELFF
TGCAGCGTTGCGACAGGGTACACCGGGGAGCTGTTTTTT
>-|-|TRBV7-8|TRBJ2-1|17
CASSLFSRGGPDNEQFF
TGTGCCAGCAGCTTATTTTCCAGGGGCGGTCCCGACAATGAGCAGTTCTTC
>-|-|TRBV5-1|TRBJ2-7|15
CASSLGQGASYEQYF
TGCGCCAGCAGCTTGGGGCAGGGAGCCTCCTACGAGCAGTACTTC
>-|TRBD1|TRBV4-2|TRBJ1-1|15
CASSSPGGTNTEAFF
TGTGCCAGCAGCTCTCCAGGGGGGACGAACACTGAAGCTTTCTTT
>-|-|TRBV6-5|TRBJ2-7|14
CASTQTSPAFEQYF
TGTGCCAGCACCCAAACCTCCCCCGCATTCGAGCAGTACTTC
>-|-|TRBV5-1|TRBJ1-1|13
CASSLAGYTEAFF
TGCGCCAGCAGCTTGGCCGGTTACACTGAAGCTTTCTTT
>-|-|TRBV28|TRBJ2-7|14
CASSSLGLNYEQYF
TGTGCCAGCAGTTCACTCGGACTGAATTACGAGCAGTACTTC
>-|-|TRBV5-4|TRBJ1-3|13
CASSGTAGNTIYF
TGTGCCAGCAGCGGGACGGCTGGAAACACCATATATTTT
>once|-|TRBV20-1|TRBJ2-1|10
CSARHNEQFF
TGCAGTGCTCGACACAATGAGCAGTTCTTC
>-|-|TRBV2|TRBJ2-3|12
CASRRFSDTQYF
TGTGCCAGCAGGAGATTTTCCGATACGCAGTATTTT
>-|-|TRBV9|TRBJ2-1|14
CASSVGSRYNEQFF
TGTGCCAGCAGCGTAGGTAGTAGATACAATGAGCAGTTCTTC
>-|TRBD1|TRBV5-1|TRBJ2-1|15
CASSPIGTGYNEQFF
TGCGCCAGCAGCCCGATCGGGACAGGTTACAATGAGCAGTTCTTC
>-|TRBD1|TRBV27|TRBJ2-7|14
CASSPGGSLYEQYF
TGTGCCAGCAGCCCAGGGGGCTCACTCTACGAGCAGTACTTC